A selection of T cell receptor beta chains follows, all from one sample in a study of OX40 agonist ivuxolimab in advanced cancers. Sequenced by immunoSEQ multiplex PCR; TCRdb stores in-frame clones only, minus some. This repertoire shows 31,000 or so clones, 80% to 95% found once; its top ten account for about 4.9%. Sequenced here: CD4+ or CD8+ T cells sorted from blood, sampled in a trial of the OX40 agonist ivuxolimab. The receptors originated from an adult with an advanced solid tumor such as melanoma, head and neck, liver or kidney cancer. The CDR3 runs from the conserved cysteine through the conserved F or W. D genes are given only for firm matches. Only part of the rows carry a size: once, few, many, or a class if the clone is expanded.

J | V | size | D | DNA | CDR3
TRBJ1-1 | TRBV14 | - | - | TGTGCCAGCAGGGCCTTGAACACTGAAGCTTTCTTT | CASRALNTEAFF
TRBJ2-7 | TRBV28 | - | - | TGTGCCAGCACCTCTTGGAGAGGGCTCCCCTACGAGCAGTACTTC | CASTSWRGLPYEQYF
TRBJ2-1 | TRBV27 | - | - | TGTGCCAGCAGTCCTCGCCTCGCCTACAATGAGCAGTTCTTC | CASSPRLAYNEQFF
TRBJ2-2 | TRBV6-5 | - | - | TGTGCCAGCAGTTACGATACAGGGACCGGGGAGCTGTTTTTT | CASSYDTGTGELFF
TRBJ1-1 | TRBV7-9 | - | - | TGTGCCAGCAGGGAAACCAAGGGAGGGACTGAAGCTTTCTTT | CASRETKGGTEAFF
TRBJ1-3 | TRBV7-9 | - | - | TGTGCCAGCAGCTTAGCGGCGGGTGGCGGAAACACCATATATTTT | CASSLAAGGGNTIYF
TRBJ2-7 | TRBV29-1 | - | - | TGCAGCGTTGACATCAGAGACAGGCCCTACGAGCAGTACTTC | CSVDIRDRPYEQYF
TRBJ2-1 | TRBV4-3 | - | TRBD2 | TGCGCCAGCAGCCAGATAGCGGGATATCCCTACAATGAGCAGTTCTTC | CASSQIAGYPYNEQFF
TRBJ1-1 | TRBV19 | - | - | TGTGCCAGTAGTATGGGGGTCACATTATTGACTGAAGCTTTCTTT | CASSMGVTLLTEAFF
TRBJ2-1 | TRBV5-1 | - | - | TGCGCCAGCAGCCCCCGACACGGGAGTAGCAGGAGTGAGCAGTTCTTC | CASSPRHGSSRSEQFF
TRBJ2-5 | TRBV25-1 | - | - | TGTGCCAGCAGCCCTTTGTTGGGGGCGGAAGAGACCCAGTACTTC | CASSPLLGAEETQYF
TRBJ2-5 | TRBV7-9 | - | TRBD1 | TGTGCCAGCAGCTTAGGGGGGACAGGCCTGCAAGAGACCCAGTACTTC | CASSLGGTGLQETQYF
TRBJ2-1 | TRBV27 | - | - | TGTGCCAGCAGTTCGGGTGAATTTCGTCCGTACAATGAGCAGTTCTTC | CASSSGEFRPYNEQFF
TRBJ1-2 | TRBV15 | - | - | TGTGCCACCAGCAGCCAGGGGAACTATGGCTACACCTTC | CATSSQGNYGYTF
TRBJ1-6 | TRBV27 | - | - | TGTGCCAGCAGTTTAGCTGGAGACTCCTATAATTCACCCCTCCACTTT | CASSLAGDSYNSPLHF
TRBJ1-1 | TRBV6-5 | - | - | TGTGCCAGCAGTTCTAACAGGATATGGGCTTTCTTT | CASSSNRIWAFF
TRBJ2-1 | TRBV19 | - | - | TGTGCCAGTAGTGCCCGGGAGAGAGAATGGGATGAGCAGTTCTTC | CASSAREREWDEQFF
TRBJ1-2 | TRBV6-5 | - | TRBD1 | TGTGCCAGCAGTTACTGGCAGGGGGATGGCTACACCTTC | CASSYWQGDGYTF
TRBJ2-7 | TRBV6-8 | - | - | TGTGCCAGCATCGCTGGGTATTCCTACGAGCAGTACTTC | CASIAGYSYEQYF
TRBJ1-2 | TRBV6-5 | - | - | TGTGCCAGCAGTTATCGGGAGAATACCTATGGCTACACCTTC | CASSYRENTYGYTF
TRBJ2-3 | TRBV2 | - | TRBD2 | TGTGCCAGCAGTTCGACTAGCGGATACACAGATACGCAGTATTTT | CASSSTSGYTDTQYF
TRBJ1-1 | TRBV7-3 | - | TRBD1 | TGTGCCAGCAGCTACAGGGGCACTGAAGCTTTCTTT | CASSYRGTEAFF
TRBJ2-1 | TRBV5-1 | - | - | TGCGCCAGCAGTCTAGGGGAGTCGCTCTACAATGAGCAGTTCTTC | CASSLGESLYNEQFF
TRBJ1-6 | TRBV19 | once | TRBD1 | TGTGCCAGTAGTATGACAGGGACGCATTCACCCCTCCACTTT | CASSMTGTHSPLHF
TRBJ2-2 | TRBV27 | - | TRBD2 | TGTGCCAGCAGTTCACAGTCTAGGGGGACTAGCGGGGGAGTCACCGGGGAGCTGTTTTTT | CASSSQSRGTSGGVTGELFF
TRBJ1-1 | TRBV10-2 | - | - | TGCGCCAGCCGCGGGGGCGCACCCACTGAAGCTTTCTTT | CASRGGAPTEAFF
TRBJ2-1 | TRBV7-9 | - | TRBD2 | TGTGCCAGCAGCTTTAGCGGGGGAGACAAGAATGAGCAGTTCTTC | CASSFSGGDKNEQFF
TRBJ2-3 | TRBV14 | - | - | TGTGCCAGCAGCCAAGGTCGGTACACAGATACGCAGTATTTT | CASSQGRYTDTQYF